The entry below gives a single T cell receptor beta chain sequence along with its context. Its antigen remains unknown. Trimming took 0 bases from V and 0 from J; bases not matched to a gene: 9. CDR1 MNHEY and CDR2 SMNVEV come from the germline V gene (reference sequence). The CDR3 has 19 residues. This sample is drawn from a study of cytomegalovirus exposure and HLA in healthy donors. Notes on the study in general: Listed as cytomegalovirus-associated were 164 TCR beta chains. In vitro testing confirmed a few CMV-associated chains as specific for CMV antigens. Associated with HLA alleles at 0.05 false discovery rate in a later analysis were 16,951 TCR beta sequences.

It was with 60 Vbeta and 13 Jbeta primers that the PCR ran. Sequenced by immunoSEQ multiplex PCR; TCRdb stores in-frame clones only, minus some. The table has 150,000 or so clones, 76% seen once. This sequence originates from a female donor in good health and CMV-seronegative. The sequenced sample was PBMCs. This chain links TRBV27 with TRBJ1-4, with TRBD1 matching 8 bases. The CDR3 DNA is TGTGCCAGCAGTTTATCTTTCCCTAGACAGGGGACAACTAATGAAAAACTGTTTTTT. It encodes CASSLSFPRQGTTNEKLFF.